The source of this TCR beta chain is a study of beta chain features in type 1 diabetes. Study-level findings and limits: With patients and controls alike, PCR might favor shorter templates to an equal degree. Within each of all four CD4+ subsets, Type 1 diabetes patients had TCRB CDR3s that were moderately but significantly shorter.

Only a few counts were recorded for this clone. Its specificity is not known. Expressed TCRB transcripts were sequenced because the entire RNA isolate underwent reverse transcription. Clones were sequenced by immunoSEQ multiplex PCR, and TCRdb holds only the in-frame ones, with some missing. This table has almost 350,000 clones, less than 9.5% appearing once. Blood was collected once per donor into heparin, averaging roughly 110 mL. Sorting that relied on CD45RO/CCR7/CD25/CD127/CD95/CD27 yielded CD4+ naive, central memory, regulatory and stem cell-like memory cells. The TCR originated in a woman younger than 30 in good health. Sequenced material: central memory CD4+ T cells from blood.

CDR3 protein: CASSSPGSSGANVLTF. The CDR3 DNA reads TGCGCCAGCAGCTCCCCAGGGAGCTCTGGGGCCAACGTCCTGACTTTC. V usage is TRBV5-1 and J usage is TRBJ2-6, with D perhaps TRBD1 or TRBD2 (5 bases each). V lost 3 bases, J lost 0 bases, and 10 bases lay in between. Looked up from germline, CDR1 is SGHRS and CDR2 is YFSETQ. The CDR3 runs 16 residues.